These T cell receptor beta chains were read from a single sample in a study of blood T cell repertoires in COVID-19. Using immunoSEQ multiplex PCR, the repertoire was profiled, and TCRdb retains in-frame clones only, with some absent. The data hold 90,000 to 120,000 clones, with roughly nine tenths observed a single time. Sample: peripheral blood. These receptors all stem from a middle-aged man with active or convalescent COVID-19. The CDR3 runs from the conserved cysteine through the conserved F or W. D genes are given only for firm matches. Not every row has a clone size; where given, it reads once, few, many or a size class.

cdr3_aa cdr3_nt d_call clone_size j_call cdr3_length v_call
CASSYEASFSYNEQFF TGTGCCAGCAGTTACGAAGCTAGCTTTTCCTACAATGAGCAGTTCTTC . . TRBJ2-1 16 TRBV6-5
CASSPRTAGGEQYF TGTGCCAGCAGCCCCCGGACAGCGGGGGGCGAGCAGTACTTC TRBD2 . TRBJ2-7 14 TRBV6-5
CASSLYDRVGEKLFF TGTGCCAGCAGTTTATACGACAGGGTGGGCGAAAAACTGTTTTTT TRBD1 . TRBJ1-4 15 TRBV28
CASSVDGSPYNEQFF TGTGCCAGCAGCGTAGACGGGAGCCCCTACAATGAGCAGTTCTTC . . TRBJ2-1 15 TRBV9
CASSSSQRDSAWNEQFF TGTGCCAGCAGTTCCTCTCAACGGGACAGCGCCTGGAATGAGCAGTTCTTC TRBD1 . TRBJ2-1 17 TRBV28
CASSQGTRTYEQYF TGTGCCAGCAGCCAAGGGACTAGGACATACGAGCAGTACTTC TRBD2 . TRBJ2-7 14 TRBV3-1/TRBV3-2
CASSFLRDRGNEQFF TGTGCCAGCAGCTTTCTCCGGGACAGGGGTAATGAGCAGTTCTTC TRBD1 . TRBJ2-1 15 TRBV7-3
CASSLGTSGGNEQFF TGTGCCAGCAGCTTAGGGACTAGTGGCGGCAATGAGCAGTTCTTC TRBD2 . TRBJ2-1 15 TRBV7-3
CASSFTRYYEQYF TGTGCCAGCAGCTTTACTAGATACTACGAGCAGTACTTC . . TRBJ2-7 13 TRBV5-6
CASSVAGLPNSPLHF TGTGCCAGCAGCGTAGCAGGTCTGCCGAATTCACCCCTCCACTTT . . TRBJ1-6 15 TRBV9
CASSERKSNNEQFF TGTGCCAGCAGTGAGCGGAAGAGTAACAATGAGCAGTTCTTC . . TRBJ2-1 14 TRBV7-9
CASSPTSSGGGRTQETQYF TGTGCCAGCTCACCGACCAGCTCTGGGGGCGGGAGGACACAAGAGACCCAGTACTTC TRBD2 . TRBJ2-5 19 TRBV18
CASSFDGGTYEQYF TGTGCCAGCAGCTTTGACGGCGGGACCTACGAGCAGTACTTC . . TRBJ2-7 14 TRBV7-2
CASSLDSGSHETQYF TGTGCCAGCAGCTTAGATAGCGGGAGTCATGAGACCCAGTACTTC TRBD2 . TRBJ2-5 15 TRBV7-2
CATRGPQTSTDTQYF TGTGCCACCAGGGGCCCTCAAACTAGCACAGATACGCAGTATTTT . . TRBJ2-3 15 TRBV24-1
CASSYEQLNNQPQHF TGTGCCAGCTCTTACGAACAGCTTAACAATCAGCCCCAGCATTTT . . TRBJ1-5 15 TRBV18
CASSMMAGDTIYF TGTGCCAGTAGTATGATGGCAGGGGACACCATATATTTT . . TRBJ1-3 13 TRBV19
CASTQGMAEKLFF TGTGCCAGCACACAGGGGATGGCTGAAAAACTGTTTTTT TRBD1 . TRBJ1-4 13 TRBV7-9
CASSVGLLSEQYF TGTGCCAGCAGTGTGGGACTATTATCCGAGCAGTACTTC TRBD2 . TRBJ2-7 13 TRBV2
CASSIAVRGSYEQYF TGTGCCAGTAGTATAGCGGTCAGAGGGTCCTACGAGCAGTACTTC . . TRBJ2-7 15 TRBV19
CASSLSGSSYEQYF TGTGCCAGCAGCTTAAGCGGGAGCTCCTACGAGCAGTACTTC TRBD2 . TRBJ2-7 14 TRBV7-9
CASSYGRHSGNTIYF TGTGCCAGCAGTTACGGCAGACACTCTGGAAACACCATATATTTT . . TRBJ1-3 15 TRBV28
CASSVSPRGGDTGSGELFF TGTGCCAGCAGCGTATCCCCCCGCGGCGGAGATACCGGCTCCGGGGAGCTGTTTTTT . . TRBJ2-2 19 TRBV9
CASSTGTGAEKLFF TGTGCCAGCAGTACCGGGACAGGGGCCGAAAAACTGTTTTTT TRBD1 . TRBJ1-4 14 TRBV2
CASSYARTGDQPQHF TGTGCCAGCAGTTACGCACGGACAGGAGATCAGCCCCAGCATTTT TRBD1 . TRBJ1-5 15 TRBV6-6
CASSRTNRDEQYF TGTGCCAGTAGTAGGACGAACAGGGACGAGCAGTACTTC . . TRBJ2-7 13 TRBV19
CASSSDHRVTEAFF TGTGCCAGCAGTTCCGACCACAGGGTCACTGAAGCTTTCTTT . . TRBJ1-1 14 TRBV27
CASSLAGTGLYGYTF TGTGCCAGCAGCTTAGCCGGGACAGGCCTCTATGGCTACACCTTC TRBD1 . TRBJ1-2 15 TRBV7-9
CASSFAPLILSYNEQFF TGTGCCAGCAGCTTTGCGCCCCTTATCTTATCCTACAATGAGCAGTTCTTC . . TRBJ2-1 17 TRBV7-2
CASQRLGTEAFF TGTGCCAGCCAGAGACTGGGCACTGAAGCTTTCTTT . . TRBJ1-1 12 TRBV19
CASSYRPGQGHEQYF TGTGCCAGCAGTTACCGACCGGGACAGGGCCACGAGCAGTACTTC TRBD1 once TRBJ2-7 15 TRBV6-6
CASSTSQISQGYTF TGTGCCAGCAGTACGTCACAGATCAGTCAAGGCTACACCTTC . . TRBJ1-2 14 TRBV28
CASRDRGQSGELFF TGTGCCAGCAGGGACAGGGGACAAAGCGGGGAGCTGTTTTTT TRBD1 . TRBJ2-2 14 TRBV2
CASSLDSSSGELFF TGCGCCAGCAGCTTGGACAGCTCCTCCGGGGAGCTGTTTTTT . . TRBJ2-2 14 TRBV5-1
CASSTEQGPDYNSPLHF TGTGCCAGCAGCACTGAACAGGGACCAGACTATAATTCACCCCTCCACTTT . . TRBJ1-6 17 TRBV11-3
CASSQIQGSGYTF TGTGCCAGCAGCCAAATACAGGGATCCGGCTACACCTTC . . TRBJ1-2 13 TRBV3-1/TRBV3-2
CAWSVEAGAFPLHF TGTGCCTGGAGTGTAGAGGCAGGGGCATTTCCCCTCCACTTT . . TRBJ1-6 14 TRBV30
CATSIGLAEGYEQYF TGTGCCACCAGCATAGGACTAGCGGAAGGCTACGAGCAGTACTTC TRBD2 . TRBJ2-7 15 TRBV15
CASPPIGGDAEAFF TGTGCCAGCCCCCCCATCGGGGGGGACGCTGAAGCTTTCTTT . . TRBJ1-1 14 TRBV28
CATSRDRRETQYF TGTGCCACCAGCAGAGATAGGAGAGAGACCCAGTACTTC . . TRBJ2-5 13 TRBV15
CASSPRTENTIYF TGTGCCAGCAGTCCCCGGACAGAAAACACCATATATTTT . . TRBJ1-3 13 TRBV27
CASSRLDGLREAFF TGCGCCAGCAGCCGGTTGGATGGACTTCGCGAAGCTTTCTTT . few TRBJ1-1 14 TRBV5-1
CASTADRNYGYTF TGTGCCAGTACTGCCGACAGGAACTATGGCTACACCTTC . . TRBJ1-2 13 TRBV19
CASSLAGTGYEQYF TGTGCCAGCAGTTTAGCCGGGACAGGCTACGAGCAGTACTTC TRBD1 once TRBJ2-7 14 TRBV27
CASSLGTGYQPQHF TGTGCCAGCAGCTTGGGGACAGGGTATCAGCCCCAGCATTTT TRBD1 . TRBJ1-5 14 TRBV11-2
CASSESLGLAGDTGELFF TGTGCCAGCAGCGAATCCCTCGGACTAGCGGGGGACACCGGGGAGCTGTTTTTT TRBD2 . TRBJ2-2 18 TRBV9
CASSTDSNYGYTF TGTGCCAGCAGTACTGACAGTAACTATGGCTACACCTTC . . TRBJ1-2 13 TRBV2
CASSLGGDNYNEQFF TGTGCCAGCAGTCTTGGCGGGGATAATTACAATGAGCAGTTCTTC . . TRBJ2-1 15 TRBV5-4
CASSQDVRGYEQYF TGCGCCAGCAGCCAAGATGTGCGGGGCTACGAGCAGTACTTC . . TRBJ2-7 14 TRBV4-3
CASSTGGQFYYGYTF TGTGCCAGCAGCACCGGGGGACAGTTTTACTATGGCTACACCTTC TRBD1 . TRBJ1-2 15 TRBV9
CASDGLGGISYEQYF TGTGCCAGTGATGGTCTCGGGGGAATCTCCTACGAGCAGTACTTC . . TRBJ2-7 15 TRBV6-5
CASSSKQGVTEAFF TGTGCCAGCAGTTCAAAACAGGGGGTCACTGAAGCTTTCTTT TRBD1 . TRBJ1-1 14 TRBV6-5
CASSYGGSQPQHF TGTGCCAGCAGTTACGGGGGGAGCCAGCCCCAGCATTTT . . TRBJ1-5 13 TRBV6-5
CASSRTGGNQPQHF TGTGCCAGCAGTCGGACAGGGGGCAATCAGCCCCAGCATTTT TRBD1 . TRBJ1-5 14 TRBV6-6
CASSVASGYNEQFF TGTGCCAGCAGCGTAGCTAGCGGCTACAATGAGCAGTTCTTC TRBD2 . TRBJ2-1 14 TRBV9